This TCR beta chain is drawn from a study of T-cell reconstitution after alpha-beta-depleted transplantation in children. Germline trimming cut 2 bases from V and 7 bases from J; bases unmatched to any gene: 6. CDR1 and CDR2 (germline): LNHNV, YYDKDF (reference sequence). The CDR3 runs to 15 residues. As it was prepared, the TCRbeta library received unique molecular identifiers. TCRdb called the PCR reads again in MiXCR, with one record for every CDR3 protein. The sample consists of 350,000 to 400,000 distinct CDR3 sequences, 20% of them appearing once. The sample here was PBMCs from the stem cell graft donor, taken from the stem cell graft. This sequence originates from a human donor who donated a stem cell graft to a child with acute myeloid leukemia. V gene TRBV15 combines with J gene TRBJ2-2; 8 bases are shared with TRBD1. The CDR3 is CATSRPGTGGGELFF. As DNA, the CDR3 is TGTGCCACCAGCAGACCGGGGACAGGAGGCGGGGAGCTGTTTTTT. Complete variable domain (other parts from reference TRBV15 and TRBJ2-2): DAMVIQNPRYQVTQFGKPVTLSCSQTLNHNVMYWYQQKSSQAPKLLFHYYDKDFNNEADTPDNFQSRRPNTSFCFLDIRSPGLGDTAMYLCATSRPGTGGGELFFGEGSRLTVL.